A single sample is the source of the 4 T cell receptor beta chains below, sequenced in a study of shared clonotypes between healthy human individuals. Method: immunoSEQ multiplex PCR; TCRdb's copy keeps in-frame clones and lacks some. Counted here are around 600,000 clones, 85% to 95% occurring once; the ten biggest clones make up approximately 0.12%. CD45RO negativity and positive selection for CCR7 defined naive CD8 cells, a population that excluded terminally differentiated effector memory CD45RA+ cells. The specimen was naive CD8+ T cells sorted from blood. These receptors were taken from a woman aged 25 to 39 in good health.

This clone showed up just once. The chain recombines TRBV29-1 with TRBJ2-7, with 10 bases fitting TRBD1. Unmatched junction bases numbered 10, after V lost 1 base and J lost 7 bases. The CDR3 length is 15 residues. Germline V gene sequence: CDR1 SQVTM, CDR2 ANQGSEA. The CDR3 reads CSVEANGQGGGEQYF. The CDR3 nucleotides read TGCAGCGTTGAAGCCAACGGACAGGGGGGGGGTGAGCAGTACTTC.

V gene TRBV9 combines with J gene TRBJ2-7; TRBD2 aligns across 7 bases. Germline-derived CDR1 and CDR2 are SGDLS and YYNGEE. V dropped 0 bases and J dropped 5; count of bases not matched to a gene: 8. The CDR3 has 15 residues. The CDR3 region has the DNA TGTGCCAGCAGCGTAGTAGCTAGCGGATGGGACGAGCAGTACTTC. Translation: CASSVVASGWDEQYF.

This rearrangement joins TRBV4-2 to TRBJ2-7, with 8 bases fitting TRBD2. With 0 bases clipped from V and 2 bases from J, the junction kept 12 bases outside the gene matches. CDR3 length equals 18 residues. Germline CDR1 LGHNA, CDR2 YNFKEQ. The CDR3 loop is CASSQDLGGVQLTYEQYF. The DNA of the CDR3 is TGTGCCAGCAGCCAAGATCTCGGGGGGGTCCAACTGACCTACGAGCAGTACTTC.

V gene TRBV5-6 combines with J gene TRBJ2-2, with 8 positions matching TRBD1. V lost 3 bases to trimming and J lost 4 bases; unmatched junction nucleotides: 11. The germline CDR1 and CDR2 sequences are SGHDT and YYEEEE. The CDR3 extends over 17 amino acids. The CDR3 loop reads CASSYGTGVFGTGELFF. The CDR3 nucleotides are TGTGCCAGCAGCTATGGGACAGGTGTTTTCGGCACCGGGGAGCTGTTTTTT.